This section outlines one T cell receptor (beta chain) sequence together with its context. Its antigen is currently unknown. Time point defined: sample taken at primary tumor resection. Unique molecular identifiers, one per molecule, were present on every TCR cDNA molecule. TCRdb fed the 5' RACE reads into MiXCR, producing one record per CDR3 protein. The sample carries approximately 17,000 distinct CDR3 sequences, more than 6.5% recorded once. The sample comes from a study of spatial heterogeneity in lung cancer. Study in general: Matched bulk RNA-seq provided a T cell module score, and TCR transcript counts in tumor regions correlated strongly with it. The study, taken as a whole, reports: In tumors, expanded intratumoral alpha and beta TCR counts tracked mutation counts. Among tumor T cells, estimated coverage was about 7% for alpha chains and about 13% for beta chains.

This receptor was identified in a male donor with early-stage non-small cell lung cancer. Sequencing was performed on lung tumor tissue, taken at surgery.

CDR3 amino acids: CASSLSRQETQYF. CDR3 DNA: TGTGCCAGCAGCTTGAGTAGACAAGAGACCCAGTACTTC. V and J are TRBV11-2 and TRBJ2-5; D uncertain. With 3 bases removed from V and 2 bases from J, the gap between germline ends came to 7 bases. The germline V gene encodes CDR1 SGHAT and CDR2 FQNNGV. CDR3 length: 13 residues.